Listed below are T cell receptor beta chains from one sample, sequenced in a study of CD8 T cells in Susac syndrome. TCRdb re-called the immunoSEQ multiplex PCR reads through MiXCR, storing one row per CDR3 protein. This repertoire shows 150,000 to 200,000 distinct CDR3 sequences, under 95% found once; its top ten account for roughly 0.097%. The sample was CD4+ T cells from PBMCs. The receptors come from a human donor with multiple sclerosis. The CDR3 runs from the conserved cysteine through the conserved F or W. Each record gives: V gene, D gene, J gene, clone size, CDR3 protein, CDR3 DNA. The D gene is left open where the match is weak. Only part of the rows carry a size: once, few, many, or a class if the clone is expanded.

TRBV12-3/TRBV12-4	-	TRBJ2-5	few	CASSPLASRETQYF	TGTGCCAGCAGCCCTCTAGCGTCCCGTGAGACCCAGTACTTC
TRBV5-1	-	TRBJ2-5	-	CASSWGTTGHRETQYF	TGCGCCAGCAGCTGGGGGACAACCGGACATCGAGAGACCCAGTACTTC
TRBV16	TRBD1	TRBJ1-1	once	CASSHGQGAFF	TGTGCCAGCAGCCACGGACAGGGGGCTTTCTTT
TRBV5-1	-	TRBJ2-1	-	CASSAGQSNEQFF	TGCGCCAGCAGCGCGGGCCAGAGCAATGAGCAGTTCTTC
TRBV18	-	TRBJ2-7	-	CASSPRGSRSGEQYF	TGTGCCAGCTCTCCCCGGGGGAGCAGAAGTGGAGAGCAGTACTTC
TRBV5-1	-	TRBJ1-1	-	CASSLQPQEYTEAFF	TGCGCCAGCAGCTTACAACCACAGGAATACACTGAAGCTTTCTTT
TRBV20-1	-	TRBJ2-3	-	CSASAGTSTDTQYF	TGCAGTGCCTCGGCTGGCACTAGCACAGATACGCAGTATTTT
TRBV5-4	-	TRBJ1-1	-	CASSPTSRGARTEAFF	TGTGCCAGCAGCCCAACGTCTCGGGGGGCGCGCACTGAAGCTTTCTTT
TRBV9	TRBD2	TRBJ2-3	-	CASSAGGRAGDTQYF	TGTGCCAGCAGTGCGGGAGGGAGGGCCGGAGATACGCAGTATTTT
TRBV30	TRBD1	TRBJ1-3	once	CAWYRGSGNTIYF	TGTGCCTGGTACAGGGGTTCTGGAAACACCATATATTTT
TRBV6-2/TRBV6-3	-	TRBJ2-2	-	CASSPSGQGNTGELFF	TGTGCCAGCAGTCCCTCGGGGCAGGGAAACACCGGGGAGCTGTTTTTT
TRBV11-2	-	TRBJ2-1	-	CASSLENEQFF	TGTGCCAGCAGCTTGGAGAATGAGCAGTTCTTC
TRBV20-1	-	TRBJ1-1	-	CSARSGHNTEAFF	TGCAGTGCTAGATCCGGGCACAACACTGAAGCTTTCTTT
TRBV6-2/TRBV6-3	-	TRBJ2-1	once	CASRTPFDEQFF	TGTGCCAGCCGGACCCCTTTCGATGAGCAGTTCTTC
TRBV21-1	-	TRBJ2-3	-	CASSKAAGWPYTDTQYF	TGTGCCAGCAGCAAAGCGGCAGGTTGGCCATACACAGATACGCAGTATTTT
TRBV20-1	-	TRBJ1-1	-	CSARVGPSDTEAFF	TGCAGTGCTAGAGTTGGCCCATCTGACACTGAAGCTTTCTTT